This T cell receptor (beta chain) stems from a study of shared clonotypes between healthy human individuals. This clone was detected a few times. Clones were sequenced by immunoSEQ multiplex PCR, and TCRdb holds only the in-frame ones, with some missing. This sample has approximately 250,000 clones, with 65% found just once. V was pared by 1 base and J by 4 bases, with 0 bases of the junction left unmatched. CDR1 and CDR2 from the germline V gene are LGHNA and YNFKEQ. The CDR3 runs to 15 residues. This receptor was taken from a man younger than 40 in good health. Sequencing was done on a sample of memory CD4+ T cells sorted from blood. Subset meaning: CD45RA-negative fraction. The rearrangement links TRBV4-2 to TRBJ2-7, with 14 bases matching TRBD2. CDR3 residues: CASSQGLAGGYEQYF. CDR3 bases: TGTGCCAGCAGCCAAGGACTAGCGGGAGGGTACGAGCAGTACTTC.